One and the same sample provided the 17 T cell receptor beta chains below, sequenced in a study of STAT5B mutations in CD4+ large granular lymphocyte leukemia (dated by TCRdb to 2022 to 2024). Libraries were prepared through the immunoSEQ multiplex PCR assay. The table comes from immuneACCESS by way of TCRdb, which keeps in-frame sequences with V and J called. Part of the clones is missing from these tables; in studies checked, under half for an unresolved V gene and the rest for unknown reasons. The sample includes tens of thousands of clones, with about four fifths observed a single time. Approximately 4% of the sample goes to the ten largest clones. Sequencing used CD4+ T cells from blood buffy coats. The receptors here all came from a human donor in good health.

This chain links TRBV2 with TRBJ2-7; TRBD2 might be the D (5 bases). V was trimmed by 2 bases and J by 4 bases, leaving 15 bases between them. The germline CDR1 and CDR2 sequences are SNHLY and FYNNEI. The CDR3 spans 15 residues. In DNA, the CDR3 is TGTGCCAGCAGTGAACTGGCGGGTGCCTCTTACGAGCAGTACTTC. It encodes CASSELAGASYEQYF.

This sequence joins TRBV4-1 and TRBJ2-5; D may correspond to TRBD1 or TRBD2 (5 bases each). The V and J ends lost 3 bases and 9 bases respectively, with 17 bases between them. The CDR3 sequence is 14 residues long. Germline CDR1 is MGHRA and CDR2 is YSYEKL. This CDR3 is CASSHPGTAAAQYF. The CDR3 DNA reads TGCGCCAGCAGCCACCCCGGGACGGCCGCGGCCCAGTACTTC.

V is TRBV19 and J is TRBJ2-2, with 10 bases lining up with TRBD2. Unmatched junction bases numbered 8, after V lost 4 bases and J lost 3 bases. Germline V gene sequence: CDR1 LNHDA, CDR2 SQIVND (reference sequence). The CDR3 covers 17 residues. CDR3 residues: CASSKLAGPTDTGELFF. The CDR3, as DNA: TGTGCCAGTAGTAAACTAGCGGGACCGACGGACACCGGGGAGCTGTTTTTT.

V is TRBV30 and J is TRBJ2-2; 8 bases fit TRBD1. The trim removed 3 bases at V and 0 bases at J, leaving 6 bases unmatched. CDR1 and CDR2 (germline): GTSNPN, SVGIG (reference sequence). CDR3 length equals 16 residues. In nucleotides, the CDR3 is TGTGCCTGGAGCGGAGACAGGGGCGCGAACACCGGGGAGCTGTTTTTT. Its translation: CAWSGDRGANTGELFF.

V and J are TRBV6-5 and TRBJ2-5; D is perhaps TRBD1 (5 bases). The J call may be wrong; the DNA end is better matched by TRBJ2-7. The germline gives CDR1 MNHEY, CDR2 SVGAGI. The CDR3 is 16 residues long. DNA of the CDR3: TGTGCCAGCAGTTACTCGAAGGGCAGGGTTTCCTACGAGCAGTACTTC. Translating gives CASSYSKGRVSYEQYF.

The CDR3 nucleotides are TGCGCCAGCAGCCCCGGGACAGGGGGTCCAGCGGGTGGCTACACCTTC. Translation: CASSPGTGGPAGGYTF. The chain is built from TRBV4-3 and TRBJ1-2, with TRBD1 matching 11 bases. The CDR3 contains 16 residues. The germline V gene has CDR1 LGHNA and CDR2 YSLEER. The J segment lost 7 bases and the V segment lost 4 bases, leaving 11 bases of the junction unmatched.

The chain links TRBV6-6 to TRBJ2-7; no reliable D call. CDR3 length: 15 amino acids. Germline V gene sequence: CDR1 MNHNY, CDR2 SVGAGI (reference sequence). V lost 0 bases to trimming and J lost 6 bases, with 15 bases between them. The DNA of the CDR3 is TGTGCCAGCAGTTACTCCCCAGCGCCGTTAAGCGAGCAGTACTTC. It is translated as CASSYSPAPLSEQYF.

The gene calls are TRBV19 and TRBJ1-1; D is unresolved. The CDR3 totals 12 residues. Germline CDR1 is LNHDA and CDR2 is SQIVND (reference sequence). V was clipped by 8 bases and J by 8 bases, with 15 bases between them. CDR3 bases: TGTGCCAGTTCTGCCCGGGGTCCCGAAGCTTTCTTT. As protein: CASSARGPEAFF.

This clone has just a few counts. The rearrangement links TRBV10-3 to TRBJ1-2; 7 bases match TRBD1. The CDR3 totals 13 residues. Germline V lookup: CDR1 ENHRY, CDR2 SYGVKD. The trim removed 4 bases at V and 4 bases at J, leaving 3 bases unmatched. The CDR3 loop reads CAISATGSYGYTF. CDR3 sequence (DNA): TGTGCCATCAGTGCGACAGGGAGCTATGGCTACACCTTC.

V usage is TRBV19 and J usage is TRBJ2-7, with unresolved D. CDR1 and CDR2 (germline): LNHDA, SQIVND (reference sequence). The ends were cut back, 3 bases at V and 1 base at J, with 13 bases in the middle. This CDR3 has 15 amino acids. CDR3 amino acids: CASSILSGGSYEQYF. The CDR3 region has the DNA TGTGCCAGTAGTATCCTCTCGGGTGGATCCTACGAGCAGTACTTC. Full variable domain (rest looked up from reference TRBV19 and TRBJ2-7): DGGITQSPKYLFRKEGQNVTLSCEQNLNHDAMYWYRQDPGQGLRLIYYSQIVNDFQKGDIAEGYSVSREKKESFPLTVTSAQKNPTAFYLCASSILSGGSYEQYFGPGTRLTVT.

The rearrangement uses TRBV19 and TRBJ2-7; D remains ambiguous. V gave up 4 bases and J gave up 3 bases, with 4 bases separating them. Germline CDR1 LNHDA, CDR2 SQIVND (reference sequence). The CDR3 contains 11 residues. CDR3 in amino acids: CASSRGYEQYF. In nucleotides, the CDR3 is TGTGCCAGTAGTAGAGGCTACGAGCAGTACTTC.

The chain is built from TRBV2 and TRBJ1-1; TRBD1 matches at 7 bases. Trimming removed 0 bases from V and 5 bases from J; junction bases left unmatched: 12. The germline CDR1 and CDR2 sequences are SNHLY and FYNNEI. This CDR3 spans 17 amino acids. DNA for the CDR3: TGTGCCAGCAGTGAAGCGCTTGGCAGGGGGTTCAGGACTGAAGCTTTCTTT. Translating it yields CASSEALGRGFRTEAFF.

The rearrangement uses TRBV14 and TRBJ2-3; unclear D gene. Germline V gene lookup returns CDR1 SGHDN and CDR2 FVKESK. The CDR3 totals 14 residues. The ends were cut back, 2 bases at V and 4 bases at J, with 10 bases in the middle. The CDR3 DNA reads as TGTGCCAGCAGCCAATTAGGCTCAGCAGATACGCAGTATTTT. Encoded protein: CASSQLGSADTQYF. The complete variable domain, with remaining parts taken from reference TRBV14 and TRBJ2-3, reads EAGVTQFPSHSVIEKGQTVTLRCDPISGHDNLYWYRRVMGKEIKFLLHFVKESKQDESGMPNNRFLAERTGGTYSTLKVQPAELEDSGVYFCASSQLGSADTQYFGPGTRLTVL.

This clone was detected once. CDR3 region: CASSSGSSYEQYF. The CDR3, as DNA: TGTGCCAGCAGCTCGGGCAGCTCCTACGAGCAGTACTTC. The chain links TRBV5-4 to TRBJ2-7; no clear D. The germline V gene encodes CDR1 SGHNT and CDR2 YYREEE (reference sequence). The CDR3 sequence is 13 residues long. V was shortened by 3 bases and J by 0 bases, with 7 bases between the two germline ends.

The V and J genes are TRBV7-9 and TRBJ2-7; 8 positions agree with TRBD1. Losses at the gene ends were 1 base for V and 6 bases for J; bases not matched to a gene: 8. Germline-derived CDR1 and CDR2 are SEHNR and FQNEAQ (reference sequence). The CDR3 is 15 amino acids. CDR3 nucleotides: TGTGCCAGCAGCTTAGAGGCCAGGGGGCAGGGCGAGCAGTACTTC. Translated, it gives CASSLEARGQGEQYF.

The chain joins TRBV5-1 to TRBJ2-7; 7 positions agree with TRBD1. CDR3 size: 15 residues. Germline loops: CDR1 SGHRS, CDR2 YFSETQ. Trimming removed 1 base from V and 2 bases from J; junction bases left unmatched: 6. The CDR3 reads CASSLYRGLTYEQYF. CDR3 DNA: TGCGCCAGCAGCTTGTACAGGGGCCTGACCTACGAGCAGTACTTC. The full variable domain, rest sourced from reference TRBV5-1 and TRBJ2-7, is KAGVTQTPRYLIKTRGQQVTLSCSPISGHRSVSWYQQTPGQGLQFLFEYFSETQRNKGNFPGRFSGRQFSNSRSEMNVSTLELGDSALYLCASSLYRGLTYEQYFGPGTRLTVT.

V gene TRBV15 combines with J gene TRBJ1-2, with TRBD1 as a possible D gene (6 bases). The V gene's germline CDR1 is LNHNV and CDR2 YYDKDF (reference sequence). The CDR3 extends over 14 amino acids. V was trimmed by 5 bases and J by 6 bases, leaving 16 bases between them. The CDR3 region is CATSSPDRNNGYTF. In DNA, the CDR3 is TGTGCCACCAGCTCCCCCGACAGGAACAATGGCTACACCTTC.